The source of this T cell receptor beta chain is a study of blood T cells in healthy people across ages. V lost 1 base and J lost 4, with 10 bases in between. The CDR3 consists of 14 residues. Germline lookup yields CDR1 SEHNR and CDR2 FQNEAQ (reference sequence). A second about 6 to 12 cycle PCR used barcoded and J-beta primers. Each cDNA molecule received a tag from a template-switch adaptor that had 12 random nucleotides. TCRdb itself ran the 5' RACE reads through MiXCR, one entry per CDR3 protein. The data show 600,000 to 1,000,000 distinct CDR3 sequences, 25% seen once. These data also formed part of another study, on T cells of mothers and their children. From that second work: Reads recorded for TCR beta CDR3 numbered over 8 million per mother and around 2.8 million per child.

This TCR came from a boy aged 5-17 years in good health. This rearrangement joins TRBV7-9 to TRBJ1-2; D ambiguous. Material for sequencing was blood. CDR3 DNA sequence: TGTGCCAGCAGCTTAGTGGGCGCAAGCTATGGCTACACCTTC. It yields the protein CASSLVGASYGYTF.